The sequence of this TCR beta chain was determined in a study of control samples from healthy donors and cancer patients. The table came from immunoSEQ multiplex PCR; TCRdb's copy has only in-frame clones and leaves some out. The table includes approximately 150,000 clones, under 95% detected once. The CDR3 spans 13 residues. From germline, CDR1 is MNHEY and CDR2 SVGEGT. V lost 2 bases and J 6 bases, leaving 9 bases between the germline ends. This chain links TRBV6-2 or TRBV6-3 with TRBJ2-3; no clear D gene. The sample consisted of blood. The TCR sequence derives from a woman in her late teens or twenties in good health. In DNA, the CDR3 is TGTGCCAGCAGTTACACCCGGGCGGATACGCAGTATTTT. This codes for CASSYTRADTQYF.